This T cell receptor beta chain emerged from a study of post-analysis software for immune sequencing data. Overall study findings and caveats: The five TRBV segments detected at higher frequency in patients than in controls included TRBV5-6, TRBV5-1 and TRBV20-1. Normalized Chao1 diversity in multiple sclerosis patients fell significantly below that of controls. Strong co-clustering by F measure linked samples that shared a preparation batch.

A few counts support this clonotype. Its antigen is as yet unknown. Built from TCR beta cDNA, the libraries had unique molecular identifiers in them. From around 1 to 10 million T cells, a few hundred thousand cDNA molecules were obtained. TCRdb reanalysed the PCR reads using MiXCR and keeps one entry per CDR3 protein. The sample carries 650,000 to 900,000 distinct CDR3 sequences, around 45% recorded once. The CDR3 covers 14 residues. Trimming took 4 bases from V and 11 from J; bases not matched to a gene: 12. Germline lookup yields CDR1 MNHNS and CDR2 SASEGT. This chain uses TRBV6-1 with TRBJ2-5, with 8 bases that match TRBD1. The sample consisted of blood. The clonotype comes from a girl aged 10-17 years with multiple sclerosis. The CDR3 protein is CASSVMDRVPEQYF. For the CDR3, the DNA is TGTGCCAGCAGTGTAATGGACAGGGTTCCTGAGCAGTACTTC.